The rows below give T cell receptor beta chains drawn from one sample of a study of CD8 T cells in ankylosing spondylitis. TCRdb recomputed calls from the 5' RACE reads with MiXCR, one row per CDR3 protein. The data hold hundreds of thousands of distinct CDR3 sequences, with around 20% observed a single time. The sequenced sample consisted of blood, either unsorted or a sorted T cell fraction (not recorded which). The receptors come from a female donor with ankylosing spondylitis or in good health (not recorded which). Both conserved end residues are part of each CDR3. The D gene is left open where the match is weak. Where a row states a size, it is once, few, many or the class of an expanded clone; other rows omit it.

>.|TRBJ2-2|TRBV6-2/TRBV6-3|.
TGTGCTGTGACGTTGGTTCGCGGCGCCCACACCGGGGAGCTGTTTTTT
CAVTLVRGAHTGELFF
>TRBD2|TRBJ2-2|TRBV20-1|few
TGCAGTGCTGCGAGAGGAGCGGGGAGAGCCGGGGAGCTGTTTTTT
CSAARGAGRAGELFF
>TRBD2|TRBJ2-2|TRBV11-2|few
TGTGCCAGCAGCTTAGGGCCGGGGACTAGCGACACCGGGGAGCTGTTTTTT
CASSLGPGTSDTGELFF
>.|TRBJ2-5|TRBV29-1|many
TGCAGCGTTGCACCTAACTACCAAGAGACCCAGTACTTC
CSVAPNYQETQYF
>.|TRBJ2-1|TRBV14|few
TGTGCCAGCAGCCAAGGGGGGAGCAATGAGCAGTTCTTC
CASSQGGSNEQFF
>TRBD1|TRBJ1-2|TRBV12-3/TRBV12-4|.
TGTGCCAGCAGCCGGACCTCAGGACAGGCTTTTTATGGCTACACCTTC
CASSRTSGQAFYGYTF
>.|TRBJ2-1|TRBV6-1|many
TGTGCCAGCAGTAGACCCCGGGGGGCGGGAGCAGGTGAGCAGTTCTTC
CASSRPRGAGAGEQFF
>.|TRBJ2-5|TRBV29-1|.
TGCAGCGCCTCAAGTAGGGAGACCCAGTACTTC
CSASSRETQYF
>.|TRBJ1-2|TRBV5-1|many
TGCGCCAGCAGCTTGGCCGACAGATTCTATGGCTACACCTTC
CASSLADRFYGYTF
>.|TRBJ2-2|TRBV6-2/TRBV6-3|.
TGTGCCAGCACCTACACGGCGTACACCGGGGAGCTGTTTTTT
CASTYTAYTGELFF
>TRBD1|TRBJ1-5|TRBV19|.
TGTGCCAGTAGTATCGGGAGGACAGGGAGGTATCAGCCCCAGCATTTT
CASSIGRTGRYQPQHF
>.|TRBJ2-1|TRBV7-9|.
TGTGCCAGCAGCTTACGCAGCGAGTCCTACAATGAGCAGTTCTTC
CASSLRSESYNEQFF
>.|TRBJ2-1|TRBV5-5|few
TGTGCCAGCAGCTTACTAGGTTCCACTGAGCAGTTCTTC
CASSLLGSTEQFF
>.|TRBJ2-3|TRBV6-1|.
TGTGCCAGCAGCCTTCGGGGCGGCAGCACAGATACGCAGTATTTT
CASSLRGGSTDTQYF
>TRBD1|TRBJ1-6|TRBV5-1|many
TGCGCCAGCAGCTTGACAGGGGAAAATTCACCCCTCCACTTT
CASSLTGENSPLHF
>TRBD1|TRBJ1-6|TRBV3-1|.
TGTGCCAGCAGCGCGACAGGGGGAAATTCACCCCTCCACTTT
CASSATGGNSPLHF
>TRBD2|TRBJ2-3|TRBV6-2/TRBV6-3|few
TGTGCCAGCAGAGAGGGACTAGTAGGAGATACGCAGTATTTT
CASREGLVGDTQYF
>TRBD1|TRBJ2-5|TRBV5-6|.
TGTGCCAGCAGCCTTCGGACAGGGGGCCATGAGACCCAGTACTTC
CASSLRTGGHETQYF
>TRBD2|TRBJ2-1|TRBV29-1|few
TGCAGCGTGGATCTTATAGCGGGAGTATCCTACAATGAGCAGTTCTTC
CSVDLIAGVSYNEQFF
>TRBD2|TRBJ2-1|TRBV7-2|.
TGTGCCAGCAGCTTTATCTCCGGGACTAGCGTTTACAATGAGCAGTTCTTC
CASSFISGTSVYNEQFF
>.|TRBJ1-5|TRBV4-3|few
TGCGCCAGCAGCCCCCGTGGGGATTTCGGCCAGCCCCAGCATTTT
CASSPRGDFGQPQHF
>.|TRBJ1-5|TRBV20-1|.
TGCAGTGCTAGTTTCGATAGCAATCAGCCCCAGCATTTT
CSASFDSNQPQHF
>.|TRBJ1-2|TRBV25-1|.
TGTGCCAGCAGTGGGGACATTCACTCTGACTATGGCTACACCTTC
CASSGDIHSDYGYTF
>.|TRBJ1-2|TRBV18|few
TGTGCCAGCTCACAAATGACAGCCTTTTATGGCTACACCTTC
CASSQMTAFYGYTF
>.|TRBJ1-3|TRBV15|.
TGTGCCACCAGCAGAGTGGGGGCGCCTGGAAACACCATATATTTT
CATSRVGAPGNTIYF
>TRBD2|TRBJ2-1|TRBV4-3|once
TGCGCCAGCAGCCAGAGACAGTTTCTTAGCGGGAGTAATTATGAGCAGTTCTTC
CASSQRQFLSGSNYEQFF
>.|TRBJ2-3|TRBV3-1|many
TGTGCCAGCAGCCAGACAACAGATACGCAGTATTTT
CASSQTTDTQYF
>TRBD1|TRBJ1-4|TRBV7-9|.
TGTGCCAGCAGCCACAGGGGGGATGAAAAACTGTTTTTT
CASSHRGDEKLFF
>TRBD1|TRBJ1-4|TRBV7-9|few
TGTGCCAGCAGCGAACAGGGGGCGGATAATGAAAAACTGTTTTTT
CASSEQGADNEKLFF
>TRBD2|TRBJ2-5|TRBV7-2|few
TGTGCCAGCAGCCCCGGTAGCGGGAGGGAGACCCAGTACTTC
CASSPGSGRETQYF
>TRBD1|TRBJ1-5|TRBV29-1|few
TGCAGCGCCGGACAGGGCGTAAGTCAGCCCCAGCATTTT
CSAGQGVSQPQHF
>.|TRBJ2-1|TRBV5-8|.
TGTGCCAGCAGCTTGGGGGTAGTTGTCGGTGAGCAGTTCTTC
CASSLGVVVGEQFF